A selection of T cell receptor beta chains follows, all from one sample in a study of blood T cell repertoires in COVID-19. Sequencing was performed with immunoSEQ multiplex PCR; in TCRdb, only in-frame clones are kept and a portion is missing. The sample has fewer than 250,000 clones; 80% to 90% are singletons. Sample: peripheral blood. These receptors all come from a woman aged 80 or over with COVID-19, enrolled during active disease. CDR3s include the opening cysteine and the closing phenylalanine or tryptophan. Fields, in order: D gene, V gene, J gene, clone size, CDR3 protein, CDR3 DNA. The D gene is left open where the match is weak. Some rows mark clone size as missing; the rest say once, few, many or name a class of expanded clone.

NA,TRBV2,TRBJ2-5,NA,CASSLYGTQYF,TGTGCCAGCAGTCTATACGGGACCCAGTACTTC
NA,TRBV11-2,TRBJ1-6,once,CASSQARVAYNSPLHF,TGTGCCAGCAGCCAAGCCAGGGTCGCCTATAATTCACCCCTCCACTTT
TRBD1,TRBV4-2,TRBJ1-5,NA,CASSQGQGGNQPQHF,TGTGCCAGCAGCCAGGGACAGGGGGGCAATCAGCCCCAGCATTTT
NA,TRBV5-8,TRBJ1-4,NA,CASSSGQHAEEKLFF,TGTGCCAGCAGCTCAGGACAGCATGCTGAGGAAAAACTGTTTTTT
NA,TRBV5-4,TRBJ2-3,NA,CASSFQGVTDTQYF,TGTGCCAGCAGCTTTCAGGGCGTGACAGATACGCAGTATTTT
TRBD2,TRBV11-2,TRBJ2-2,NA,CASSLPTSGGHNTGELFF,TGTGCCAGCAGCCTCCCGACTAGCGGGGGTCATAACACCGGGGAGCTGTTTTTT
NA,TRBV30,TRBJ1-1,NA,CAWSRKRSNTEAFF,TGTGCCTGGAGTAGAAAACGGTCGAACACTGAAGCTTTCTTT
TRBD1,TRBV5-1,TRBJ2-7,NA,CASSGGWDRGYEQYF,TGCGCCAGCAGCGGGGGATGGGACAGGGGATACGAGCAGTACTTC
TRBD1,TRBV5-1,TRBJ1-1,NA,CASSLAGTGLAEAFF,TGCGCCAGCAGCTTGGCCGGGACAGGGTTGGCTGAAGCTTTCTTT
TRBD1,TRBV6-1,TRBJ1-1,NA,CASSEGAGTVNTEAFF,TGTGCCAGCAGTGAGGGAGCCGGGACAGTCAACACTGAAGCTTTCTTT
NA,TRBV2,TRBJ1-5,NA,CASRGTGTQPQHF,TGTGCCAGCAGGGGAACAGGGACTCAGCCCCAGCATTTT
NA,TRBV5-1,TRBJ1-3,NA,CASSLGARGLGNTIYF,TGCGCCAGCAGCTTGGGCGCCCGGGGTTTGGGAAACACCATATATTTT
NA,TRBV24-1,TRBJ1-4,once,CATSDSTATNEKLFF,TGTGCCACCAGTGATTCGACAGCAACTAATGAAAAACTGTTTTTT
NA,TRBV7-7,TRBJ1-2,NA,CASSLYGYRGRANYGYTF,TGTGCTAGCAGCTTATACGGATATCGCGGCAGGGCTAACTATGGCTACACCTTC
NA,TRBV7-2,TRBJ2-7,NA,CASSRGRFYEQYF,TGTGCCAGCAGCCGGGGAAGATTCTACGAGCAGTACTTC
NA,TRBV27,TRBJ1-3,NA,CASSQNRDIGNTIYF,TGTGCCAGCAGTCAAAATCGGGACATTGGAAACACCATATATTTT
NA,TRBV29-1,TRBJ1-1,NA,CSIAAGSTEAFF,TGCAGCATTGCGGCAGGGTCCACTGAAGCTTTCTTT
TRBD1,TRBV3-1/TRBV3-2,TRBJ2-7,NA,CASSPDRTGRDEQYF,TGTGCCAGCAGCCCAGACCGGACAGGGCGGGACGAGCAGTACTTC
NA,TRBV28,TRBJ1-4,once,CASSLSGPSEKLFF,TGTGCCAGCAGTTTATCCGGGCCTAGCGAAAAACTGTTTTTT
NA,TRBV6-2/TRBV6-3,TRBJ1-3,NA,CASSARQRRSGNTIYF,TGTGCCAGCAGTGCCCGACAGAGAAGGTCTGGAAACACCATATATTTT
NA,TRBV30,TRBJ2-1,NA,CAWSRSSNEQFF,TGTGCCTGGAGTAGGAGTAGCAATGAGCAGTTCTTC
NA,TRBV6-5,TRBJ2-4,few,CASTESQNIQYF,TGTGCCAGCACGGAGAGTCAAAACATTCAGTACTTC
TRBD1,TRBV7-2,TRBJ1-1,NA,CASSPHGTGRGAFF,TGTGCCAGCAGCCCCCACGGGACAGGGAGAGGAGCTTTCTTT
TRBD1,TRBV6-5,TRBJ1-1,NA,CASSSPPGGGEAFF,TGTGCCAGCAGTTCCCCCCCAGGGGGAGGTGAAGCTTTCTTT